A selection of T cell receptor beta chains follows, all from one sample in a study of vaccination and CD4 T cells after COVID-19. One entry per CDR3 protein results from TCRdb running MiXCR on the PCR reads. The top ten clones hold 35% to 55% of a sample with approximately 9,500 distinct CDR3 sequences, approximately 24% of them seen once. These receptors' targets are unknown. The sequenced sample was CD4+ T cells from blood, cultured in vitro, obtained before SARS-CoV-2 vaccination. These receptors were taken from a human donor who received a COVID-19 vaccine. Each CDR3 is given with its conserved first and last residue. A row's size may be missing; if present it is once, few, many or a size class.

size	V	J	CDR3
-	TRBV12-3/TRBV12-4	TRBJ2-7	CASSSTGGLSYEQYF
-	TRBV14	TRBJ1-2	CASSEGPYYGYTF
few	TRBV4-2	TRBJ2-3	CASSQADTQYF
-	TRBV5-6	TRBJ2-3	CASSRTGGWSDTQYF
-	TRBV4-2	TRBJ1-1	CASSPLLGGKAEAFF
few	TRBV6-1	TRBJ2-1	CASRITWTEYNEQFF
few	TRBV6-5	TRBJ2-3	CASSSSPGLAGGDTDTQYF
-	TRBV28	TRBJ1-6	CASRTGQGAVSPLHF
-	TRBV10-3	TRBJ1-5	CAVNSDRVGMGNQPQHF
-	TRBV12-3/TRBV12-4	TRBJ1-5	CASSPGGSGQPQHF
-	TRBV15	TRBJ2-7	CATSRDRSVGGGWVADSYEQYF
-	TRBV2	TRBJ2-7	CASSVDRGYEQYF
-	TRBV5-1	TRBJ2-2	CASSLGVNTGELFF
-	TRBV19	TRBJ2-5	CASSRREQETQYF
-	TRBV2	TRBJ2-5	CASSKNRSGTGPQETQYF
-	TRBV30	TRBJ1-5	CAWTAGTNQPQHF
few	TRBV2	TRBJ1-2	CASRWQGRGYGYTF